One and the same sample provided the 24 T cell receptor beta chains below, sequenced in a study of monozygotic twins with inflammatory bowel disease. TCRdb re-called the 5' RACE reads, yielding one record per CDR3 amino acid sequence without DNA. The sample includes fewer than 450,000 distinct CDR3 sequences. The source material was blood. The receptors here all came from a human donor with ulcerative colitis or Crohn's disease, or a healthy co-twin of an affected twin (not recorded which).

V is TRBV4-3 and J is TRBJ2-5; TCRdb proposes TRBD2, but this gene call is untestable without DNA. Germline lookup yields CDR1 LGHNA and CDR2 YSLEER. The CDR3 has 15 amino acids. The CDR3 loop reads CASSLNLGPPEGQYF.

The V gene is TRBV4-1, the J gene TRBJ2-5; TCRdb's D call of TRBD1 is untestable without DNA. Germline lookup yields CDR1 MGHRA and CDR2 YSYEKL. CDR3 length: 16 residues. The chain's CDR3 is CASSLGQVDFRETQYF.

CDR3 residues: CASSKGLPGEQFF. The chain has TRBV4-1 and TRBJ2-1; TCRdb's D call, TRBD2, is unchecked because there is no DNA. The germline CDR1 and CDR2 sequences are MGHRA and YSYEKL. The CDR3 contains 13 residues.

The chain couples TRBV20-1 to TRBJ1-2. The germline V gene encodes CDR1 DFQATT and CDR2 SNEGSKA (reference sequence). The CDR3 totals 13 residues. CDR3 protein: CSARVVENYGYTF.

V and J are TRBV5-4 and TRBJ1-3. The CDR3 runs 15 residues. Germline-derived CDR1 and CDR2 are SGHNT and YYREEE (reference sequence). This CDR3 is CASSLVGDSGNTIYF.

The V and J genes are TRBV11-3 and TRBJ2-2; there is no DNA to check the TCRdb D call of TRBD1. CDR1 and CDR2 from the germline V gene are SGHNT and YENEEA. The CDR3 totals 16 residues. The CDR3 reads CASSFGTGRGTGELFF.

This chain uses TRBV7-2 with TRBJ2-3. The CDR3 loop spans 13 amino acids. The germline V gene has CDR1 SGHTA and CDR2 FQGNSA. CDR3 in amino acids: CASSLGVGDTQYF.

The V call is TRBV5-1, the J call TRBJ2-3; with no DNA, the TCRdb D assignment of TRBD1 cannot be verified. Germline V gives CDR1 SGHRS, CDR2 YFSETQ. The CDR3 runs to 15 residues. CDR3 sequence: CASSPGPGSTDTQYF.

The V and J genes are TRBV3-1 and TRBJ2-5. This CDR3 has 12 residues. Germline V CDR1 and CDR2: LGHDT, YNNKEL (reference sequence). CDR3: CASSQVFETQYF.

J is TRBJ2-4 and V is TRBV20-1; the TCRdb D gene call, TRBD1, has no DNA to confirm it. The CDR3 has 13 amino acids. Germline-derived CDR1 and CDR2 are DFQATT and SNEGSKA (reference sequence). CDR3 protein: CSAQGTPQLDQYF.

V usage is TRBV10-3 and J usage is TRBJ2-2; there is no DNA to check the TCRdb D call of TRBD1. From germline, CDR1 is ENHRY and CDR2 SYGVKD. This CDR3 comprises 15 residues. This chain's CDR3 is CAISTGVAATGELFF.

This sequence joins TRBV5-1 and TRBJ1-1; absent DNA, TCRdb's TRBD1 call cannot be checked. Germline V gene lookup returns CDR1 SGHRS and CDR2 YFSETQ. The CDR3 extends over 13 amino acids. The CDR3 reads CASSLATDRDAFF. Full variable domain (rest looked up from reference TRBV5-1 and TRBJ1-1): KAGVTQTPRYLIKTRGQQVTLSCSPISGHRSVSWYQQTPGQGLQFLFEYFSETQRNKGNFPGRFSGRQFSNSRSEMNVSTLELGDSALYLCASSLATDRDAFFGQGTRLTVV.

The rearrangement joins TRBV3-1 to TRBJ1-1; lacking DNA, the TRBD1 call made by TCRdb goes unchecked. The CDR3 consists of 15 residues. Looked up from germline, CDR1 is LGHDT and CDR2 is YNNKEL (reference sequence). The CDR3 loop is CASSPPYRADTEAFF. The whole variable domain, remainder taken from reference TRBV3-1 and TRBJ1-1, is DTAVSQTPKYLVTQMGNDKSIKCEQNLGHDTMYWYKQDSKKFLKIMFSYNNKELIINETVPNRFSPKSPDKAHLNLHINSLELGDSAVYFCASSPPYRADTEAFFGQGTRLTVV.

This chain links TRBV6-2 or TRBV6-3 with TRBJ1-5; TCRdb's D gene call, TRBD1, goes unchecked for lack of DNA. CDR1 and CDR2 (germline): MNHEY, SVGEGT. The CDR3 consists of 14 residues. This CDR3 reads CASTTDRVYQPQHF.

The chain joins TRBV11-2 to TRBJ1-3; TCRdb lists TRBD1, though no DNA is available to test this call. Germline CDR1 and CDR2: SGHAT and FQNNGV. The length of the CDR3 is 18 residues. CDR3 sequence: CASSKDKLGPGSGNTIYF.

The chain is built from TRBV24-1 and TRBJ2-5; TCRdb calls TRBD1, which cannot be checked without DNA. Germline V CDR1 and CDR2: KGHDR, SFDVKD. CDR3 length: 14 residues. The CDR3 here is CATSDGRLVETQYF.

This chain uses TRBV5-1 with TRBJ2-3; the D call from TCRdb, TRBD2, cannot be confirmed without DNA. The CDR3 loop spans 18 amino acids. Per germline, CDR1 SGHRS and CDR2 YFSETQ. The CDR3 is CASRASTSGGAGTDTQYF.

This chain joins TRBV5-1 and TRBJ2-7; the D gene TCRdb calls, TRBD2, cannot be checked with no DNA. This CDR3 contains 16 residues. Per germline, CDR1 SGHRS and CDR2 YFSETQ. CDR3 protein: CASSLVGTSGSYEQYF.

The gene calls are TRBV18 and TRBJ1-5; TCRdb's assignment of TRBD1 cannot be checked, as there is no DNA. The CDR3 covers 14 residues. Germline V CDR1 and CDR2: KGHSH, LQKENI. CDR3 amino acids: CASSLRVSNQPQHF.

The chain carries TRBV5-1 and TRBJ2-7; TCRdb lists TRBD2, though no DNA is available to test this call. The CDR3 spans 15 residues. The V gene's germline CDR1 is SGHRS and CDR2 YFSETQ. CDR3 sequence reads: CASSPSGLRSYEQYF.

The genes are TRBV12-3 or TRBV12-4 and TRBJ2-2; the TCRdb call, TRBD1, lacks DNA for checking. The CDR3 consists of 15 residues. The CDR3 reads CASSLQGVHLGELFF.

The chain couples TRBV18 to TRBJ2-5; without DNA, the TCRdb call of TRBD1 cannot be checked. Germline assignment: CDR1 KGHSH and CDR2 LQKENI. There are 15 residues in the CDR3. CDR3 in amino acids: CASSPLIRAEETQYF.

The chain links TRBV7-3 to TRBJ1-1. The germline gives CDR1 SGHTA, CDR2 FQGTGA. The CDR3 totals 14 residues. This chain's CDR3 is CASSPEGGGTEAFF. Supplemented by reference TRBV7-3 and TRBJ1-1, the full variable domain reads GAGVSQTPSNKVTEKGKYVELRCDPISGHTALYWYRQSLGQGPEFLIYFQGTGAADDSGLPNDRFFAVRPEGSVSTLKIQRTERGDSAVYLCASSPEGGGTEAFFGQGTRLTVV.

The chain uses TRBV20-1 and TRBJ1-2; TCRdb's D call of TRBD1 is untestable without DNA. The CDR3 is 17 amino acids. Per germline, CDR1 DFQATT and CDR2 SNEGSKA (reference sequence). CDR3 in amino acids: CSAKRQGAQGLNYGYTF.